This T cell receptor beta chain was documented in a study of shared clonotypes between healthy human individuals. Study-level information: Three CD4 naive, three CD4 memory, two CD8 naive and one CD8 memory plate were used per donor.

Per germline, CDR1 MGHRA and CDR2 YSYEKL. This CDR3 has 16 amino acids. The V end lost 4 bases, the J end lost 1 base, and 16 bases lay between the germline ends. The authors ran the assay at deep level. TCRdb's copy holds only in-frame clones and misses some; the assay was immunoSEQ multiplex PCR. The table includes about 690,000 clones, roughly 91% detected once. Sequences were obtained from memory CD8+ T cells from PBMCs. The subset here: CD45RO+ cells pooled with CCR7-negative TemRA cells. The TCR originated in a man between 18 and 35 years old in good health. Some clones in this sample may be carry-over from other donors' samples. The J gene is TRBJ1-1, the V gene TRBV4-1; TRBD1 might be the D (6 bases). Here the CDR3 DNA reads TGCGCCAGCAGCCTAAGTGGGGGCGGGCGGAACACTGAAGCTTTCTTT. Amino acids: CASSLSGGGRNTEAFF.